Sequencing of this T cell receptor beta chain was carried out in a study of cytomegalovirus exposure and HLA in healthy donors. Study context: Roughly four fifths of a few hundred genotyped donors fell in the Caucasian-associated ancestry cluster.

Losses at the gene ends were 6 bases for V and 10 bases for J; bases not matched to a gene: 11. The V gene's germline CDR1 is MNHEY and CDR2 SVGAGI. The CDR3 has 14 amino acids. Donors in the study were healthy people who gave bone marrow. Study observations and caveats: Altogether, 160 or so TCR beta chains were recorded as cytomegalovirus-associated. Later analysis identified a missense DCLRE1C variant that was linked to TCR beta V- and J-gene trimming.

PCR primers comprised 60 Vbeta and 13 Jbeta primers. The method was immunoSEQ multiplex PCR; TCRdb's version includes in-frame clones alone and lacks a portion of them. This table holds around 190,000 clones, 70% to 85% found once. About this clone: The antigen is not known.

This sequence joins TRBV6-5 and TRBJ2-1; TRBD2 matches 8 bases. The sequencing sample was made of PBMCs. The origin of this receptor is a woman aged 40 to 50 in good health and CMV-seronegative. CDR3 region: CASRPQRGRSEQFF. Here the CDR3 DNA reads TGTGCCAGCAGACCCCAGCGGGGGAGATCAGAGCAGTTCTTC.